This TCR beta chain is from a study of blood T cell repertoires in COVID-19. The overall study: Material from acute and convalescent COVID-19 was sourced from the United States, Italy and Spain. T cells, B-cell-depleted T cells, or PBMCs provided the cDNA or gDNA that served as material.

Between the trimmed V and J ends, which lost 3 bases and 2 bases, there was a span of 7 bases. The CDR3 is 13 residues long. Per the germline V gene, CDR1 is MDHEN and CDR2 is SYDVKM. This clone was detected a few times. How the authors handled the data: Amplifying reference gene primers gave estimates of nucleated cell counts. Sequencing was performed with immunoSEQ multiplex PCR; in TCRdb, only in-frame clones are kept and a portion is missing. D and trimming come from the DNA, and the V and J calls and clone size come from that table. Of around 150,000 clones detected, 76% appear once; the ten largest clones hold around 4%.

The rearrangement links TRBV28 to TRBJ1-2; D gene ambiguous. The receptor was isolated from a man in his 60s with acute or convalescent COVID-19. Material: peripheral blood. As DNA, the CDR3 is TGTGCCAGCAGTTTGGCAACCAACTATGGCTACACCTTC. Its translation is CASSLATNYGYTF.